One sample yielded the 4 T cell receptor beta chains listed below, sequenced in a study of T cells expressing NK-cell markers. TCRdb reprocessed the 5' RACE reads and reports one entry per CDR3 protein, with no DNA. The sample table sets out about 260,000 distinct CDR3 sequences. Sequenced: blood T cells: a sorted CD56 or NKG2C T cell subset, CD4+ or CD8+ T cells, or bulk PBMC T cells (not recorded which). The receptors were gathered from a man aged 18-30 years in good health.

The chain links TRBV18 to TRBJ2-1; TCRdb reports TRBD1, a call that lacks DNA to check it against. The CDR3 has 15 residues. The germline V gene has CDR1 KGHSH and CDR2 LQKENI. This CDR3 reads CASSPEGGNYNEQFF.

The chain recombines TRBV3-1 with TRBJ2-7; the D call from TCRdb, TRBD1, cannot be confirmed without DNA. Germline V gene data show CDR1 as LGHDT and CDR2 as YNNKEL (reference sequence). The CDR3 covers 17 residues. The CDR3 sequence is CASSSLSAGGRTYEQYF.

The V gene is TRBV20-1, the J gene TRBJ2-6; TCRdb selects TRBD1, and the lack of DNA leaves this call unchecked. CDR1 DFQATT and CDR2 SNEGSKA come from the germline V gene (reference sequence). CDR3 length: 16 amino acids. The CDR3 loop is CSAGGTGSSGANVLTF.

The rearrangement links TRBV20-1 to TRBJ1-5; TCRdb reports TRBD1, a call that lacks DNA to check it against. In germline, CDR1 is DFQATT, CDR2 SNEGSKA (reference sequence). This CDR3 comprises 15 residues. The CDR3 spells CSARDFRGGNQPQHF.